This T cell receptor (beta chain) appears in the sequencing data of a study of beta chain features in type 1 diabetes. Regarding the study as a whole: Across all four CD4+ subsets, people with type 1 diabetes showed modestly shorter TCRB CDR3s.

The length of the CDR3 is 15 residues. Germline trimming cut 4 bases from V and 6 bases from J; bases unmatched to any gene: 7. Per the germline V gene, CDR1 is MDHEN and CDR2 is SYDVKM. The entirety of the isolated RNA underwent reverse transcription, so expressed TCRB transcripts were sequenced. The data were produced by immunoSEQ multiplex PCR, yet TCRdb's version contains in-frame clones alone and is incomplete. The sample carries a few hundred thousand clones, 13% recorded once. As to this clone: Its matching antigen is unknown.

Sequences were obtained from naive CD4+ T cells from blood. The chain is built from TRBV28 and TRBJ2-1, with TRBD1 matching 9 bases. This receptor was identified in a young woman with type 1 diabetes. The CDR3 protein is CASSSRTGVRNEQFF. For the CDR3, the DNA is TGTGCCAGCAGTTCCCGGACAGGGGTCCGCAATGAGCAGTTCTTC.